The 26 T cell receptor beta chains in this list originate from one sample, sequenced in a study of T-cell memory formation after mild COVID-19. TCRdb independently ran MiXCR on the 5' RACE reads; one entry per CDR3 protein. The sample has approximately 250,000 distinct CDR3 sequences, approximately 15% seen once. The sample comprised PBMCs or a T cell subset sorted from them (not recorded which). The receptors stem from an adult woman who had mild COVID-19 (a few samples of this study predate the infection). Cell type and time point are not known.

This chain uses TRBV7-2 with TRBJ2-1; the D gene is possibly TRBD2 (5 bases). Trimming pared 5 bases from V and 0 bases from J, leaving 14 bases between. The CDR3 has 16 amino acids. Per germline, CDR1 SGHTA and CDR2 FQGNSA. The CDR3 sequence: CASSPFGLDSYNEQFF. The DNA for the CDR3 is TGTGCCAGCAGCCCCTTCGGACTTGACTCCTACAATGAGCAGTTCTTC. The entire variable domain, with the rest obtained from reference TRBV7-2 and TRBJ2-1, is as follows: GAGVSQSPSNKVTEKGKDVELRCDPISGHTALYWYRQSLGQGLEFLIYFQGNSAPDKSGLPSDRFSAERTGGSVSTLTIQRTQQEDSAVYLCASSPFGLDSYNEQFFGPGTRLTVL.

This clonotype has more than one count but fewer than ten. CDR3 DNA sequence: TGCGCCAGCAGCCAGGGGTTCGGTGAAAAACTGTTTTTT. Translating it yields CASSQGFGEKLFF. This chain uses TRBV4-3 with TRBJ1-4; D gene uncertain. V was cut by 3 bases and J by 7 bases, with 9 bases left in between. The CDR3 is made up of 13 amino acids. Germline V gene sequence: CDR1 LGHNA, CDR2 YSLEER.

This clonotype was found a few times. V and J are TRBV2 and TRBJ2-1; 10 bases are shared with TRBD1. V shed 8 bases and J 7 bases; nucleotides not matched to a gene: 8. There are 14 residues in the CDR3. Germline-derived CDR1 and CDR2 are SNHLY and FYNNEI. CDR3 loop: CASHGQGGWNEQFF. The CDR3 DNA reads TGTGCCAGCCACGGACAGGGGGGTTGGAATGAGCAGTTCTTC.

The V call is TRBV7-9, the J call TRBJ1-1; a weak D match, TRBD1 (6 bases). The CDR3 is 14 residues long. Trimming pared 3 bases from V and 1 base from J, leaving 9 bases between. Germline V gives CDR1 SEHNR, CDR2 FQNEAQ (reference sequence). Here the CDR3 DNA reads TGTGCCAGCAGCTTCGGGACACCGAACACTGAAGCTTTCTTT. Amino acids: CASSFGTPNTEAFF.

This chain connects TRBV5-6 to TRBJ1-2; D is possibly TRBD1 (6 bases). The V gene's germline CDR1 is SGHDT and CDR2 YYEEEE. This CDR3 has 15 residues. Trimming cost V 4 bases and J 3 bases, with 16 bases left between them. The CDR3 protein is CASSRGGGRDYGYTF. CDR3 sequence (DNA): TGTGCCAGCAGCCGTGGAGGGGGTCGCGACTATGGCTACACCTTC.

This clonotype has more than one count but fewer than ten. V gene TRBV24-1 combines with J gene TRBJ2-1; weak D call: TRBD1 (7 bases). CDR1 and CDR2 (germline): KGHDR, SFDVKD. The CDR3 has 14 residues. The V gene lost 1 base and the J gene lost 9 bases, with 12 bases spanning the gap. For the CDR3, the DNA is TGTGCCACCAGTGATTTTGGAGGGGGCATTGAGCAGTTCTTC. The encoded protein is CATSDFGGGIEQFF.

The V and J genes are TRBV4-3 and TRBJ2-7; D perhaps matches TRBD1 (6 bases). The germline V and J ends were trimmed by 4 bases and 6 bases, with 13 bases remaining between them. In germline, CDR1 is LGHNA, CDR2 YSLEER. This CDR3 comprises 13 residues. As DNA, the CDR3 is TGCGCCAGCAGCCCGGACAGCTTGGGCGAGCAGTACTTC. This encodes CASSPDSLGEQYF.

There are a few counts of this clonotype. The J gene is TRBJ2-2, the V gene TRBV29-1, with D uncertain. This CDR3 is built from 13 residues. The V and J ends lost 6 bases and 7 bases respectively, with 15 bases between them. Germline-derived CDR1 and CDR2 are SQVTM and ANQGSEA. CDR3 region: CSVETHPGGELFF. For the CDR3, the DNA is TGCAGCGTCGAGACCCATCCCGGCGGGGAGCTGTTTTTT.

The rearrangement links TRBV7-2 to TRBJ2-7; the D gene is possibly TRBD1 (6 bases). CDR1 SGHTA and CDR2 FQGNSA come from the germline V gene. The CDR3 has 14 residues. V lost 5 bases and J 1 base, leaving 12 bases between the germline ends. In nucleotides, the CDR3 is TGTGCCAGCAGCCAAGGACAGTGGTCCTACGAGCAGTACTTC. This codes for CASSQGQWSYEQYF.

The genes are TRBV12-3 or TRBV12-4 and TRBJ2-1, with a possible D match to TRBD1 (6 bases). The CDR3 extends over 15 amino acids. Trimming removed 7 bases at V and 3 bases at J, with 16 bases between. In DNA form, the CDR3 reads TGTGCCAGCACTGCTAGACAGGCCCTCTACAATGAGCAGTTCTTC. This sequence encodes CASTARQALYNEQFF.

The chain employs TRBV5-1 and TRBJ2-1; TRBD2 might be the D (5 bases). Germline V gene data show CDR1 as SGHRS and CDR2 as YFSETQ. The CDR3 totals 15 residues. The V end was cut by 1 base, the J end by 3 bases, with 11 bases between. CDR3 in amino acids: CASSLIGDGYNEQFF. CDR3 in DNA: TGCGCCAGCAGCTTGATCGGGGATGGCTACAATGAGCAGTTCTTC.

The chain links TRBV29-1 to TRBJ2-1; D gene ambiguous. The length of the CDR3 is 11 residues. The germline V gene encodes CDR1 SQVTM and CDR2 ANQGSEA. V was cut by 2 bases and J by 1 base, with 0 bases left in between. The CDR3 is CSVESYNEQFF. Here the CDR3 DNA reads TGCAGCGTTGAATCCTACAATGAGCAGTTCTTC.

This clonotype was seen a few times. The V call is TRBV12-3 or TRBV12-4, the J call TRBJ1-5; D is possibly TRBD1 (6 bases). The germline V and J ends were trimmed by 8 bases and 11 bases, with 25 bases remaining between them. The CDR3 has 15 amino acids. The CDR3 protein is CASGRTDRRPPAQHF. The DNA for the CDR3 is TGTGCCAGCGGAAGAACTGACAGGAGACCGCCAGCCCAGCATTTT.

This clonotype was seen a handful of times. The rearrangement joins TRBV7-3 to TRBJ1-2; possible D gene TRBD1, 5 bases. Germline V CDR1 and CDR2: SGHTA, FQGTGA. Trimming took off 0 bases at V and 8 bases at J, with 16 bases between the two ends. The CDR3 has 15 amino acids. The CDR3 protein is CASSLTGTEVHGYTF. In DNA form, the CDR3 reads TGTGCCAGCAGCTTAACAGGGACGGAAGTCCACGGCTACACCTTC.

The chain links TRBV5-1 to TRBJ2-1; D remains unclear. The CDR3 length is 15 residues. V was clipped by 3 bases and J by 0 bases, with 10 bases between them. CDR1 and CDR2 from the germline V gene are SGHRS and YFSETQ. Here the CDR3 DNA reads TGCGCCAGCAGCTCGATACCGAGCTCCTACAATGAGCAGTTCTTC. It yields the protein CASSSIPSSYNEQFF.

V usage is TRBV5-1 and J usage is TRBJ2-6; perhaps TRBD1 as D (6 bases). Trimming pared 3 bases from V and 4 bases from J, leaving 11 bases between. This CDR3 is 15 amino acids long. CDR1 and CDR2 from the germline V gene are SGHRS and YFSETQ. CDR3 DNA sequence: TGCGCCAGCAGCTCTACAGGGATAGGGGCCAACGTCCTGACTTTC. This sequence encodes CASSSTGIGANVLTF.

The J gene is TRBJ2-4, the V gene TRBV12-3 or TRBV12-4; maybe TRBD1 (6 bases). Trimming removed 8 bases from V and 2 bases from J, with 16 bases in between. The CDR3 is 15 residues long. DNA for the CDR3: TGTGCCAGCGCATTACAGGGTTTGACCAAAAACATTCAGTACTTC. This gives the protein CASALQGLTKNIQYF.

The chain has TRBV14 and TRBJ2-7, with D perhaps matching TRBD1 (6 bases). Germline V lookup: CDR1 SGHDN, CDR2 FVKESK. V lost 1 base and J 1 base, leaving 17 bases between the germline ends. This CDR3 has 17 amino acids. CDR3 sequence reads: CASSQAEVFRGSYEQYF. CDR3 coding DNA: TGTGCCAGCAGCCAAGCTGAGGTTTTCAGGGGTTCCTACGAGCAGTACTTC.

On this clonotype: Sequence at one end of the junction differs from germline and may be a read error. The rearrangement joins TRBV5-6 to TRBJ2-7, with 9 bases that match TRBD1. Germline V gene sequence: CDR1 SGHDT, CDR2 YYEEEE. CDR3 length: 14 amino acids. Written as DNA, the CDR3 is TGTGCCAGCGGGACAGGGCCCGGGGGCTACGACCAGTACTTC. This sequence encodes CASGTGPGGYDQYF.

The genes are TRBV9 and TRBJ2-5, with unresolved D. Germline-derived CDR1 and CDR2 are SGDLS and YYNGEE. This CDR3 comprises 12 residues. Trimming removed 3 bases from V and 5 bases from J, with 8 bases in between. The CDR3 DNA sequence: TGTGCCAGCAGCGGAGTTTTGGAGACCCAGTACTTC. This encodes CASSGVLETQYF. Using reference TRBV9 and TRBJ2-5 for the parts outside the CDR3, the full variable domain is DSGVTQTPKHLITATGQRVTLRCSPRSGDLSVYWYQQSLDQGLQFLIQYYNGEERAKGNILERFSAQQFPDLHSELNLSSLELGDSALYFCASSGVLETQYFGPGTRLLVL.

This clonotype showed up many times. The V and J genes are TRBV12-3 or TRBV12-4 and TRBJ1-1; possible D gene TRBD1, 5 bases. Trimming cost V 7 bases and J 6 bases, with 12 bases left between them. The CDR3 extends over 12 amino acids. CDR3 bases: TGTGCCAGCAAGGATTCGGGGGCTGAAGCTTTCTTT. Translation: CASKDSGAEAFF.

This clonotype was seen a few times. V is TRBV12-3 or TRBV12-4 and J is TRBJ1-5, with D possibly being TRBD1 (6 bases). Trimming removed 5 bases from V and 4 bases from J, with 15 bases in between. The length of the CDR3 is 15 residues. DNA of the CDR3: TGTGCCAGCAGTCCGGGGGCAGGGCCTAATCAGCCCCAGCATTTT. Translating gives CASSPGAGPNQPQHF.

The table lists this clonotype with a few counts. The V and J genes are TRBV29-1 and TRBJ2-1, with 9 bases matching TRBD2. V was pared by 7 bases and J by 5 bases, with 9 bases of the junction left unmatched. The CDR3 covers 14 residues. The germline CDR1 and CDR2 sequences are SQVTM and ANQGSEA. CDR3 DNA: TGCAGCGGGACTAGCGACCTGTGGGACAATGAGCAGTTCTTC. Translated: CSGTSDLWDNEQFF.

The chain employs TRBV3-1 and TRBJ1-2; D uncertain. Germline CDR1 and CDR2: LGHDT and YNNKEL (reference sequence). The CDR3 spans 15 residues. V lost 4 bases and J 1 base, leaving 13 bases between the germline ends. The CDR3 nucleotides are TGTGCCAGCAGCCGACGACCGGTCGGTAACTATGGCTACACCTTC. This codes for CASSRRPVGNYGYTF.

This clonotype was detected a few times. The chain employs TRBV7-3 and TRBJ2-7; 7 bases line up with TRBD1. Germline values: CDR1 SGHTA, CDR2 FQGTGA. This CDR3 comprises 10 residues. The CDR3 spells CASSSDRDRV. The CDR3 DNA reads TGTGCCAGCAGCTCAGATAGGGACAGAGTC.

CDR3 in DNA: TGTGCCAGCAGCCAGGGGCACACCACAGATACGCAGTATTTT. Translated: CASSQGHTTDTQYF. The chain couples TRBV6-2 or TRBV6-3 to TRBJ2-3; D perhaps matches TRBD1 (6 bases). The length of the CDR3 is 14 residues. Germline-derived CDR1 and CDR2 are MNHEY and SVGEGT. V was cut by 6 bases and J by 2 bases, with 12 bases left in between.